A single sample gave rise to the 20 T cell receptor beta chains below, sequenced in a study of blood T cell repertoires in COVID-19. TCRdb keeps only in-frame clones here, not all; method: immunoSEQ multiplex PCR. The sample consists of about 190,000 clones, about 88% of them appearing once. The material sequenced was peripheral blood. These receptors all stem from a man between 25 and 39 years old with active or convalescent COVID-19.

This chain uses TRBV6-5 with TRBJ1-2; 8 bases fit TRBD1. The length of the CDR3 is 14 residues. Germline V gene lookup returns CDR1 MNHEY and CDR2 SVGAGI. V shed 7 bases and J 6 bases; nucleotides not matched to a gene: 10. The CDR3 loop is CASILGQGADGYTF. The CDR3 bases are TGTGCCAGCATTCTCGGACAGGGAGCCGATGGCTACACCTTC.

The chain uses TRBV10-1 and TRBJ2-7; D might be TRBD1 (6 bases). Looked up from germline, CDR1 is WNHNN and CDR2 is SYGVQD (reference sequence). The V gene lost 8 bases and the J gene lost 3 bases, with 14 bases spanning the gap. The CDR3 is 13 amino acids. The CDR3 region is CASQGQGGYEQYF. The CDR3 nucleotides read TGCGCCAGCCAGGGACAAGGAGGCTACGAGCAGTACTTC.

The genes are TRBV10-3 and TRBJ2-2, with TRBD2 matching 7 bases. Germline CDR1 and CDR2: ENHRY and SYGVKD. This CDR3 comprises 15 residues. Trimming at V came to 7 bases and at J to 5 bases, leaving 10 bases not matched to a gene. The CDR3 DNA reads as TGTGCCATCATGACGGGGGGAGGAGGGACCGGGGAGCTGTTTTTT. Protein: CAIMTGGGGTGELFF.

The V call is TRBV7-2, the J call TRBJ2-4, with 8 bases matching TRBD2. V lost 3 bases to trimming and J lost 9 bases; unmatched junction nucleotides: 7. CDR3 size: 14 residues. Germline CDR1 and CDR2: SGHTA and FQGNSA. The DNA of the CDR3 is TGTGCCAGCAGCTTTGCGGGGGGTGATAGCATTCAGTACTTC. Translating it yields CASSFAGGDSIQYF.

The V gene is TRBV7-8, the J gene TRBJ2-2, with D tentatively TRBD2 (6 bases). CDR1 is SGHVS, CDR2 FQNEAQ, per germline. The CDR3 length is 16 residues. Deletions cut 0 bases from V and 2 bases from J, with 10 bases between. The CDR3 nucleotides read TGTGCCAGCAGCTTAGCCGCGGGGCAAAACACCGGGGAGCTGTTTTTT. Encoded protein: CASSLAAGQNTGELFF.

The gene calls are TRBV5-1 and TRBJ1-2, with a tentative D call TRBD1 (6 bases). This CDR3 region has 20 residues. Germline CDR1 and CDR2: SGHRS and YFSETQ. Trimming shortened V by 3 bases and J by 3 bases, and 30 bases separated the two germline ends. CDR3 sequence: CASSSPKQAQTGPLDYGYTF. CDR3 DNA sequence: TGCGCCAGCAGCTCACCTAAACAGGCCCAAACAGGGCCCCTAGACTATGGCTACACCTTC.

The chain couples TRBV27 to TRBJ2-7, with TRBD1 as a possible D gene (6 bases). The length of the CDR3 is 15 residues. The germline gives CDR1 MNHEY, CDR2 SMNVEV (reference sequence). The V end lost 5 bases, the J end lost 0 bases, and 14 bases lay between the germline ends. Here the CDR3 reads CASSLQGSSSYEQYF. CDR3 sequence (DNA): TGTGCCAGCAGTCTACAGGGTAGTAGCTCCTACGAGCAGTACTTC.

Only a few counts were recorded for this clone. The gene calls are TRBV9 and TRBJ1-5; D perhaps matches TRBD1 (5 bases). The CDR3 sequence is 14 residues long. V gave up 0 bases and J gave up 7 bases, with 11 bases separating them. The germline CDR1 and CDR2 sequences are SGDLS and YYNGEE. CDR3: CASSVGQGGQPQHF. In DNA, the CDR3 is TGTGCCAGCAGCGTAGGGCAGGGAGGGCAGCCCCAGCATTTT.

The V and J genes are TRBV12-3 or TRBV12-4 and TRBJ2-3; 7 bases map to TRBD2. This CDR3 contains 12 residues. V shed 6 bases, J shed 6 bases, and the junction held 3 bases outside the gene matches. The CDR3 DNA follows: TGTGCCAGCAGCCATAGCGGGGATACGCAGTATTTT. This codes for CASSHSGDTQYF.

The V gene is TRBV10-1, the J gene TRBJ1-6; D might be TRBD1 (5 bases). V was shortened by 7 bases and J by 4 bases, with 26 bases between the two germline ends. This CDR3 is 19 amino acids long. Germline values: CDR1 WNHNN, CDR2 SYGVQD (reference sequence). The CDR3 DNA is TGCGCCAGCATCCCTTCGGGCAGGGCGTTCGGAAAGTATAATTCACCCCTCCACTTT. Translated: CASIPSGRAFGKYNSPLHF.

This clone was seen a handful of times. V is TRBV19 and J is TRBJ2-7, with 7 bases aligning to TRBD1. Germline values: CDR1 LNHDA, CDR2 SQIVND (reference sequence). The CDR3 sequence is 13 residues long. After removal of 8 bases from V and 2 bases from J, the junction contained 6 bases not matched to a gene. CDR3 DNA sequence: TGTGCCAGTTCACAGGGGAACACCTACGAGCAGTACTTC. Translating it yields CASSQGNTYEQYF.

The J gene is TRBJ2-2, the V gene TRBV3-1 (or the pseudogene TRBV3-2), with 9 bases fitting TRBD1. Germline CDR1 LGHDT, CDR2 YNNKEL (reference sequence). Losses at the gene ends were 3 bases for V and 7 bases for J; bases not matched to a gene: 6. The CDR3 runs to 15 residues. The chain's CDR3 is CASSQRTGVSGELFF. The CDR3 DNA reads TGTGCCAGCAGCCAGAGGACAGGGGTGAGCGGGGAGCTGTTTTTT.

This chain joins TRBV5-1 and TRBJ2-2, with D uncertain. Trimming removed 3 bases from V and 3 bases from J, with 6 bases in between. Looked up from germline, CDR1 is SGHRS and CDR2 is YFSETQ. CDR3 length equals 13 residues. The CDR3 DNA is TGCGCCAGCAGCTCAGCGCACACCGGGGAGCTGTTTTTT. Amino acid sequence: CASSSAHTGELFF.

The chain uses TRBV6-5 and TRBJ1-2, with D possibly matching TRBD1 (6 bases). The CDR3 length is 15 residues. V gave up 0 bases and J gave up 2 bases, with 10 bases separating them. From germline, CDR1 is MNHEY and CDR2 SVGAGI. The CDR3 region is CASSYSTGNNYGYTF. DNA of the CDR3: TGTGCCAGCAGTTACTCCACAGGGAACAACTATGGCTACACCTTC.

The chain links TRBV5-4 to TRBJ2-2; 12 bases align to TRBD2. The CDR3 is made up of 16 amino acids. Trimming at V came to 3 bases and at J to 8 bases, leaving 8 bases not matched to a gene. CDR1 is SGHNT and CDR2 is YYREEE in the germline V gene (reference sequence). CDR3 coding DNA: TGTGCCAGCAGCTCTACTAGCGGGGGGTTCGAAGGGGAGCTGTTTTTT. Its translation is CASSSTSGGFEGELFF. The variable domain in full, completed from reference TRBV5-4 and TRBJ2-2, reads ETGVTQSPTHLIKTRGQQVTLRCSSQSGHNTVSWYQQALGQGPQFIFQYYREEENGRGNFPPRFSGLQFPNYSSELNVNALELDDSALYLCASSSTSGGFEGELFFGEGSRLTVL.

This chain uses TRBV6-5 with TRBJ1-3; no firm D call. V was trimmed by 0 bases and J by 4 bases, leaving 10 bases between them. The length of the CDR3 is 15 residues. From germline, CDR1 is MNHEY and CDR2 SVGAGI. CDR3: CASSYSGGEGNTIYF. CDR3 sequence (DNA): TGTGCCAGCAGTTACTCAGGCGGGGAAGGAAACACCATATATTTT.

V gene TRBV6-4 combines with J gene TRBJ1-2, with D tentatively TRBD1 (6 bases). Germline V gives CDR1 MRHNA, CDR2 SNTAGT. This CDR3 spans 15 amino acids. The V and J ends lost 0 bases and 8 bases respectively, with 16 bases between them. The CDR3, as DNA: TGTGCCAGCAGTGACTCGGCAGGGGAGAAGCACGGCTACACCTTC. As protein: CASSDSAGEKHGYTF.

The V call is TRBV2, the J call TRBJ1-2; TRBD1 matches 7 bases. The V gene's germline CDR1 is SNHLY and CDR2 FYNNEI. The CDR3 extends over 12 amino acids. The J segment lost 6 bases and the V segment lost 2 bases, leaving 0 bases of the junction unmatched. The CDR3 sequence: CASSEQGDGYTF. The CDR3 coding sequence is TGTGCCAGCAGTGAACAGGGGGATGGCTACACCTTC.

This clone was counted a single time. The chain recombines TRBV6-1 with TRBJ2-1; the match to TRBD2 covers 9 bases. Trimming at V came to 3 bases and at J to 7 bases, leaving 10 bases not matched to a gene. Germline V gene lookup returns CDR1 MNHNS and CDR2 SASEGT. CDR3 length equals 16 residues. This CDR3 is CASSELPGLASNEQFF. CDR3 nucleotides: TGTGCCAGCAGTGAGTTACCGGGACTAGCAAGTAATGAGCAGTTCTTC.

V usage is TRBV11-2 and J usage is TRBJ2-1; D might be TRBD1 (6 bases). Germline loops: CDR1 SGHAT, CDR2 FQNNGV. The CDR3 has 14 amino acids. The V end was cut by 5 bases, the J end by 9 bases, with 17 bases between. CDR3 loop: CASSKITGNGEQFF. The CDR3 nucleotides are TGTGCCAGCAGCAAGATCACAGGGAACGGTGAGCAGTTCTTC.